These 17 T cell receptor beta chains came from one sample sequenced in a study of CD8 T cells in ankylosing spondylitis listed by TCRdb under 2017. The library was prepared using 5' RACE. The run used an Illumina HiSeq 2500. Starting from the raw public reads, TCRdb applied fastp trimming at Q25, assembled clones with MiXCR and retained in-frame beta chains. Identical CDR3 proteins give one entry, which carries the most common genes and DNA. A total of about 89,000 distinct CDR3 sequences appear in this sample, around 25% of them only once. The ten most abundant clones make up roughly three fifths of the sample. The specimen sequenced was blood, either unsorted or a sorted T cell fraction (not recorded which). The receptors were sampled from a male donor with ankylosing spondylitis or in good health (not recorded which).

The genes are TRBV2 and TRBJ1-1; D is unresolved. This CDR3 is 12 amino acids long. Germline CDR1 is SNHLY and CDR2 is FYNNEI. The V end was cut by 1 base, the J end by 7 bases, with 7 bases between. The CDR3 coding sequence is TGTGCCAGCAGTGAAGATAGAAGTGAAGCTTTCTTT. Protein: CASSEDRSEAFF.

The V and J genes are TRBV14 and TRBJ2-7; D is possibly TRBD1 (6 bases). The CDR3 spans 13 residues. The V and J ends lost 5 bases and 4 bases respectively, with 12 bases between them. CDR1 SGHDN and CDR2 FVKESK come from the germline V gene. CDR3 region: CASSTGQGYEQYV. CDR3 DNA sequence: TGTGCCAGCAGCACAGGGCAAGGATACGAGCAGTACGTC.

This chain uses TRBV5-1 with TRBJ2-6, with no clear D. CDR1 and CDR2 from the germline V gene are SGHRS and YFSETQ. The CDR3 totals 14 residues. Trimming cost V 5 bases and J 2 bases, with 8 bases left between them. CDR3 sequence reads: CASSQAPGANVLTF. DNA of the CDR3: TGCGCCAGCAGTCAGGCCCCTGGGGCCAACGTCCTGACTTTC.

The V gene is TRBV7-9, the J gene TRBJ2-1; 8 bases align to TRBD2. CDR3 length: 15 residues. The V segment lost 2 bases and the J segment 2 bases; nucleotides outside the gene matches: 2. The V gene's germline CDR1 is SEHNR and CDR2 FQNEAQ (reference sequence). For the CDR3, the DNA is TGTGCCAGCAGCTTATTAGCGGGACCCTACAATGAGCAGTTCTTC. Encoded protein: CASSLLAGPYNEQFF.

This sequence joins TRBV5-1 and TRBJ1-1; the D is unclear. Germline V gives CDR1 SGHRS, CDR2 YFSETQ. The CDR3 has 17 residues. V lost 4 bases and J lost 6, with 25 bases in between. The CDR3 sequence is CASSLEGLEIGEAEAFF. The CDR3 coding sequence is TGCGCCAGCAGCCTAGAGGGCCTGGAGATAGGCGAGGCTGAAGCTTTCTTT.

The chain employs TRBV7-3 and TRBJ2-1; no firm D call. CDR3 length: 12 amino acids. V lost 2 bases to trimming and J lost 11 bases, with 10 bases between them. Germline V CDR1 and CDR2: SGHTA, FQGTGA. CDR3 loop: CASSLGRTQQFF. CDR3 coding DNA: TGTGCCAGCAGCTTAGGTAGGACCCAGCAGTTCTTC.

There are a few counts of this clonotype. The rearrangement uses TRBV29-1 and TRBJ2-5; 10 bases are a match to TRBD2. Trimming took 6 bases from V and 4 from J; bases not matched to a gene: 5. Germline assignment: CDR1 SQVTM and CDR2 ANQGSEA. The CDR3 totals 13 residues. The CDR3 region is CSVGRTSGETQYF. CDR3 DNA sequence: TGCAGCGTCGGACGGACTAGCGGAGAGACCCAGTACTTC.

The V call is TRBV18, the J call TRBJ1-2, with D unclear. V lost 5 bases, J lost 2 bases, and 15 bases lay in between. This CDR3 contains 15 residues. Per germline, CDR1 KGHSH and CDR2 LQKENI. The CDR3 nucleotides are TGTGCCAGCTCATATTACCGACGGGAGAACTATGGCTACACCTTC. This sequence encodes CASSYYRRENYGYTF.

This chain joins TRBV19 and TRBJ2-3; no clear D. V lost 5 bases and J lost 5, with 5 bases in between. Germline loops: CDR1 LNHDA, CDR2 SQIVND (reference sequence). CDR3 length: 11 residues. CDR3 nucleotide sequence: TGTGCCAGTAGTTCCGTAGATACGCAGTATTTT. Translated: CASSSVDTQYF.

This clonotype has only a few counts. The chain has TRBV5-5 and TRBJ1-2; D unresolved. The germline V gene has CDR1 SGHKS and CDR2 YYEKEE (reference sequence). The V and J ends lost 3 bases and 6 bases respectively, with 15 bases between them. CDR3 length: 14 amino acids. This CDR3 is CASSWPERSDGYTF. In DNA, the CDR3 is TGTGCCAGCAGCTGGCCAGAGAGATCCGATGGCTACACCTTC.

The rearrangement links TRBV20-1 to TRBJ2-3, with 14 bases identical to TRBD2. After removal of 1 base from V and 4 bases from J, the junction contained 4 bases not matched to a gene. This CDR3 is 16 amino acids long. Germline CDR1 and CDR2: DFQATT and SNEGSKA (reference sequence). CDR3 nucleotide sequence: TGCAGTGCTAGAGTCGGGACTAGCGGGAGCCCAGATACGCAGTATTTT. Amino acid sequence: CSARVGTSGSPDTQYF.

The chain employs TRBV12-3 or TRBV12-4 and TRBJ2-1; 11 nucleotides line up with TRBD1. CDR3 length: 18 residues. Trimming took 6 bases from V and 7 from J; bases not matched to a gene: 17. The DNA for the CDR3 is TGTGCCAGCAGCATAGGACAGGGGGCGCGACGGAGAGGGAATGAGCAGTTCTTC. Residues: CASSIGQGARRRGNEQFF.

The J gene is TRBJ2-1, the V gene TRBV6-2 or TRBV6-3; 12 nucleotides align to TRBD2. The CDR3 consists of 23 residues. Germline V gene lookup returns CDR1 MNHEY and CDR2 SVGEGT. The V gene end was trimmed by 4 bases and the J gene end by 2 bases; junction bases not matched to a gene: 24. The CDR3, as DNA: TGTGCCAGCAGTTGGGTTAGTCAGATTCAGACTAGCGGGAGCTGGGAGGCCTACAATGAGCAGTTCTTC. It is translated as CASSWVSQIQTSGSWEAYNEQFF.

The J gene is TRBJ1-5, the V gene TRBV20-1; 10 bases map to TRBD1. The junction had 6 bases not matched to a gene; V was cut back by 5 bases and J by 5 bases. CDR1 is DFQATT, CDR2 SNEGSKA, per germline (reference sequence). This CDR3 spans 14 amino acids. CDR3 region: CSARRGTGDQPQHF. The CDR3 DNA is TGCAGTGCTCGTCGTGGGACAGGGGATCAGCCCCAGCATTTT.

The chain carries TRBV18 and TRBJ2-5; 11 bases agree with TRBD2. CDR3 size: 16 residues. J gave up 0 bases and V 3 bases, and 3 bases lay outside the gene matches. The germline gives CDR1 KGHSH, CDR2 LQKENI. Here the CDR3 DNA reads TGTGCCAGCTCACCCCAGGGACTAGCGGACCAAGAGACCCAGTACTTC. Translating it yields CASSPQGLADQETQYF.

This clonotype was recorded a few times. This sequence joins TRBV11-2 and TRBJ1-2; D gene ambiguous. Per the germline V gene, CDR1 is SGHAT and CDR2 is FQNNGV. The CDR3 loop spans 14 amino acids. Trimming removed 5 bases from V and 2 bases from J, with 12 bases in between. CDR3 sequence reads: CASSGSGLNYGYTF. CDR3 DNA: TGTGCCAGCAGCGGTTCAGGACTGAACTATGGCTACACCTTC.

The chain carries TRBV5-1 and TRBJ2-1, with TRBD2 matching over 11 bases. Trimming removed 10 bases from V and 5 bases from J; junction bases left unmatched: 8. Per germline, CDR1 SGHRS and CDR2 YFSETQ. CDR3 size: 14 residues. CDR3 sequence (DNA): TGCGCCTGTCGGGGACTAGCGGCAAACAATGAGCAGTTCTTC. Encoded protein: CACRGLAANNEQFF.